These 23 T cell receptor beta chains originate from one sample sequenced in a study of cytomegalovirus exposure and HLA in healthy donors. Amplification used 60 Vbeta primers and 13 Jbeta primers. Assay: immunoSEQ multiplex PCR; the TCRdb copy retains only in-frame clones and omits some. Here the sample spans 150,000 to 200,000 clones, approximately 80% being singletons. Sequencing was done on a sample of PBMCs. All receptors derive from a woman aged 25-40 years in good health and CMV-seropositive.

This clone was observed a few times. This chain links TRBV27 with TRBJ2-7, with TRBD2 as a possible D gene (5 bases). Per the germline V gene, CDR1 is MNHEY and CDR2 is SMNVEV (reference sequence). With 5 bases removed from V and 6 bases from J, the gap between germline ends came to 11 bases. The CDR3 is made up of 12 amino acids. Here the CDR3 reads CASSLIAGEQYF. The CDR3 bases are TGTGCCAGCAGTCTGATTGCGGGCGAGCAGTACTTC.

This clone was observed once. The chain is built from TRBV10-3 and TRBJ2-7; 14 bases line up with TRBD2. The CDR3 consists of 13 residues. Germline assignment: CDR1 ENHRY and CDR2 SYGVKD. V lost 11 bases, J lost 6 bases, and 6 bases stayed unmatched. The CDR3 DNA is TGTGCCGCGGGGACTAGCGGGAGAAGCGAGCAGTACTTC. Its protein product is CAAGTSGRSEQYF.

This clone was recorded many times. The V call is TRBV29-1, the J call TRBJ1-2, with D possibly being TRBD1 (5 bases). This CDR3 has 13 amino acids. Trimming removed 1 base from V and 6 bases from J, with 12 bases in between. CDR1 is SQVTM and CDR2 is ANQGSEA in the germline V gene. The CDR3 DNA reads TGCAGCGTTGAAGGAAGATTGACAGATGGCTACACCTTC. Translation: CSVEGRLTDGYTF.

V is TRBV6-1 and J is TRBJ2-6, with TRBD1 as a possible D gene (6 bases). Deletions cut 4 bases from V and 2 bases from J, with 12 bases between. Germline-derived CDR1 and CDR2 are MNHNS and SASEGT. This CDR3 is built from 16 residues. CDR3 bases: TGTGCCAGCAGTGGGATTAGGACAGCTGGGGCCAACGTCCTGACTTTC. This encodes CASSGIRTAGANVLTF.

This sequence joins TRBV21-1 and TRBJ2-3; the table's TRBD2 call for D was not verified on the DNA. TRBV21-1 counts as a pseudogene. There are 13 residues in the CDR3. The CDR3 is CASNLAVTDTQYF. The CDR3 DNA follows: TGTGCCAGCAACTTAGCGGTTACAGATACGCAGTATTTT.

DNA for the CDR3: TGCGCCAGCAGCTGGGACAGGTGGTCCGAGCAGTACTTC. It translates to CASSWDRWSEQYF. The chain has TRBV5-1 and TRBJ2-7, with 8 nucleotides matching TRBD1. The CDR3 length is 13 residues. V lost 3 bases to trimming and J lost 6 bases; unmatched junction nucleotides: 5. Germline loops: CDR1 SGHRS, CDR2 YFSETQ.

This clone came up once. The CDR3 DNA is TGTGCCAGCGGAAAACAGGGCGGCGGGGCCAACGTCCTGACTTTC. Its protein is CASGKQGGGANVLTF. V and J are TRBV6-5 and TRBJ2-6; possibly TRBD1 for D (6 bases). CDR3 length: 15 amino acids. Trimming took off 8 bases at V and 4 bases at J, with 15 bases between the two ends. Germline CDR1 is MNHEY and CDR2 is SVGAGI.

Only one count was recorded for this clone. The chain combines TRBV6-5 with TRBJ1-1; D gene uncertain. Germline loops: CDR1 MNHEY, CDR2 SVGAGI. This CDR3 comprises 11 residues. With 9 bases removed from V and 6 bases from J, the gap between germline ends came to 11 bases. The CDR3 nucleotides are TGTGCCAGTCTGAGGAATGCTGAAGCTTTCTTT. Amino acids: CASLRNAEAFF.

V and J are TRBV19 and TRBJ1-1; TRBD1 agrees at 7 bases. V was pared by 7 bases and J by 9 bases, with 5 bases of the junction left unmatched. The CDR3 loop spans 11 amino acids. CDR1 is LNHDA and CDR2 is SQIVND in the germline V gene (reference sequence). CDR3 sequence: CASITGDQAFF. As DNA, the CDR3 is TGTGCCAGTATTACAGGGGATCAAGCTTTCTTT.

This clone was seen a single time. This rearrangement joins TRBV4-1 to TRBJ1-4; no clear D gene. Germline CDR1 is MGHRA and CDR2 is YSYEKL. V lost 5 bases and J lost 0, with 7 bases in between. The CDR3 spans 14 residues. The CDR3 DNA follows: TGCGCCAGCAGCGCGAGCCCAACTAATGAAAAACTGTTTTTT. It yields the protein CASSASPTNEKLFF.

This sequence joins TRBV11-3 and TRBJ2-1; D gene unclear. Trimming pared 1 base from V and 5 bases from J, leaving 15 bases between. This CDR3 is 16 amino acids long. The germline gives CDR1 SGHNT, CDR2 YENEEA. The CDR3 region is CASSLARAGGNNEQFF. The CDR3 region has the DNA TGTGCCAGCAGCTTAGCCCGAGCCGGCGGAAACAATGAGCAGTTCTTC.

The chain is built from TRBV5-4 and TRBJ2-7, with D possibly matching TRBD2 (6 bases). This CDR3 has 13 amino acids. CDR1 SGHNT and CDR2 YYREEE come from the germline V gene (reference sequence). Trimming pared 1 base from V and 3 bases from J, leaving 8 bases between. The CDR3 DNA reads as TGTGCCAGCAGCTTGCCGGGGGACTACGAGCAGTACTTC. It codes for CASSLPGDYEQYF.

CDR3: CASSLSPPQGNTIYF. In DNA, the CDR3 is TGTGCCAGCAGCCTTTCCCCGCCTCAGGGAAACACCATATATTTT. The chain recombines TRBV4-2 with TRBJ1-3; D is ambiguous. CDR1 and CDR2 (germline): LGHNA, YNFKEQ. The CDR3 loop spans 15 amino acids. Trimming took 4 bases from V and 4 from J, leaving 14 bases between them.

The rearrangement links TRBV7-3 to TRBJ1-1, with D unresolved. CDR1 is SGHTA and CDR2 is FQGTGA in the germline V gene. Trimming cost V 6 bases and J 0 bases, with 8 bases left between them. CDR3 size: 13 residues. Written as DNA, the CDR3 is TGTGCCAGCAGTGCGGGAATGAACACTGAAGCTTTCTTT. This gives the protein CASSAGMNTEAFF.

The CDR3 DNA is TGTGCCAGCAGCAAACCGTCCAGGGTGGACGCCTACGAGCAGTACTTC. It translates to CASSKPSRVDAYEQYF. This chain connects TRBV7-2 to TRBJ2-7; D possibly corresponds to TRBD1 (5 bases). The CDR3 sequence is 16 residues long. V lost 5 bases, J lost 2 bases, and 19 bases lay in between. The germline CDR1 and CDR2 sequences are SGHTA and FQGNSA.

The chain has TRBV27 and TRBJ2-5; 9 bases agree with TRBD2. This CDR3 is built from 17 residues. J lost 0 bases, V lost 6 bases, and 11 bases had no gene match. CDR1 is MNHEY, CDR2 SMNVEV, per germline (reference sequence). CDR3 DNA sequence: TGTGCCAGCAGACAACTTTTATTAGCGGGAGACCAAGAGACCCAGTACTTC. Its translation is CASRQLLLAGDQETQYF.

The chain joins TRBV7-9 to TRBJ1-1; D is unclear. CDR3 length equals 12 residues. Trimming removed 5 bases from V and 5 bases from J, with 9 bases in between. The germline V gene has CDR1 SEHNR and CDR2 FQNEAQ (reference sequence). The CDR3 reads CASSPSGTEAFF. In nucleotides, the CDR3 is TGTGCCAGCAGCCCCTCCGGGACTGAAGCTTTCTTT.

The chain links TRBV12-1 to TRBJ2-1; TRBD1 is the table's D call, not checked against the DNA. TRBV12-1 is described as a pseudogene. CDR3 length: 16 amino acids. Written as DNA, the CDR3 is TGTGCCAGCAGTTTCCAGGGTCGAGGAAACTACAATGAGCAGTTCTTC. Translating it yields CASSFQGRGNYNEQFF.

The CDR3 loop is CASSFRTNEQFF. The CDR3 DNA reads TGCGCCAGCAGCTTCAGGACTAATGAGCAGTTCTTC. The rearrangement joins TRBV5-1 to TRBJ2-1; perhaps TRBD2 as D (5 bases). Between the trimmed V and J ends, which lost 2 bases and 7 bases, there was a span of 7 bases. CDR1 is SGHRS and CDR2 is YFSETQ in the germline V gene. There are 12 residues in the CDR3.

V usage is TRBV6-1 and J usage is TRBJ1-2; TRBD1 is a possible D gene (5 bases). V dropped 6 bases and J dropped 4 bases, with 6 bases sitting between them. The V gene's germline CDR1 is MNHNS and CDR2 SASEGT. The CDR3 covers 11 residues. The CDR3 nucleotides read TGTGCCAGCAGCGACAGCTATGGCTACACCTTC. Translation gives CASSDSYGYTF.

This clone showed up just once. This chain connects TRBV11-2 to TRBJ2-7, with 9 bases fitting TRBD1. V was clipped by 0 bases and J by 6 bases; unmatched bases: 3. This CDR3 spans 14 amino acids. The germline CDR1 and CDR2 sequences are SGHAT and FQNNGV. DNA of the CDR3: TGTGCCAGCAGCTTAGAACAGGGGGCTATCGAGCAGTACTTC. As protein: CASSLEQGAIEQYF.

The CDR3 reads CASTLDPNIQYF. In nucleotides, the CDR3 is TGCGCCAGCACCCTAGACCCCAACATTCAGTACTTC. The chain has TRBV10-2 and TRBJ2-4, with D unresolved. Trimming removed 7 bases from V and 7 bases from J, with 11 bases in between. Germline CDR1 and CDR2: WSHSY and SAAADI. The CDR3 is 12 amino acids.

Written as DNA, the CDR3 is TGTGCCAGCAGCTTAGGACAGGGTAAAGTCGATGAGCAGTTCTTC. Protein: CASSLGQGKVDEQFF. V usage is TRBV7-8 and J usage is TRBJ2-1, with 7 bases that match TRBD1. Germline V gives CDR1 SGHVS, CDR2 FQNEAQ. This CDR3 has 15 residues. J gave up 8 bases and V 1 base, and 8 bases lay outside the gene matches.